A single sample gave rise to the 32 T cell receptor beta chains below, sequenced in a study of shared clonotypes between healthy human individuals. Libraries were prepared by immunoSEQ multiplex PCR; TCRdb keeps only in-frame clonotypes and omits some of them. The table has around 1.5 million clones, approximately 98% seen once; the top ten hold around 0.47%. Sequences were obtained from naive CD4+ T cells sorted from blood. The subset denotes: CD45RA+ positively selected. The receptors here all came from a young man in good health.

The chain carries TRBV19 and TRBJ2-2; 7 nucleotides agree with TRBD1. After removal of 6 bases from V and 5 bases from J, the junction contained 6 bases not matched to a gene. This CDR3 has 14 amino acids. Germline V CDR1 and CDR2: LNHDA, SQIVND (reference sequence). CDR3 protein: CASRRDRGTGELFF. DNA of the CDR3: TGTGCCAGTAGGAGGGACAGAGGGACCGGGGAGCTGTTTTTT.

The CDR3 loop is CASSPYAGTGFTEAFF. As DNA, the CDR3 is TGTGCCAGTAGTCCATACGCAGGGACAGGGTTCACTGAAGCTTTCTTT. J is TRBJ1-1 and V is TRBV19; 9 bases are a match to TRBD1. The length of the CDR3 is 16 residues. V shed 5 bases and J 4 bases; nucleotides not matched to a gene: 11. In germline, CDR1 is LNHDA, CDR2 SQIVND (reference sequence).

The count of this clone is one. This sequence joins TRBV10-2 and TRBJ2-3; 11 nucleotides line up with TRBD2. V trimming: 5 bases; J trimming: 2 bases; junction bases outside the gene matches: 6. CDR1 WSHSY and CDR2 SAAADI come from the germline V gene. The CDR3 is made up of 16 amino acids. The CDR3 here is CASSRIAGGPTDTQYF. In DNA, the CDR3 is TGCGCCAGCAGTAGAATAGCGGGAGGGCCCACAGATACGCAGTATTTT.

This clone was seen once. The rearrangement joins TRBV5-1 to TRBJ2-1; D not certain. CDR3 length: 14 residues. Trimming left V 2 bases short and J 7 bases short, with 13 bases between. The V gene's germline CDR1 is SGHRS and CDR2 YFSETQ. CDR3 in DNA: TGCGCCAGCAGCTTAACTGGAAACGAGAATGAGCAGTTCTTC. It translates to CASSLTGNENEQFF.

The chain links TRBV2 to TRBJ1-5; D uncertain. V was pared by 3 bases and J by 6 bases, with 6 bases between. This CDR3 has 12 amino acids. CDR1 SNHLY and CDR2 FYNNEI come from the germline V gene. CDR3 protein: CASSDFPQPQHF. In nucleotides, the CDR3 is TGTGCCAGCAGTGATTTCCCTCAGCCCCAGCATTTT.

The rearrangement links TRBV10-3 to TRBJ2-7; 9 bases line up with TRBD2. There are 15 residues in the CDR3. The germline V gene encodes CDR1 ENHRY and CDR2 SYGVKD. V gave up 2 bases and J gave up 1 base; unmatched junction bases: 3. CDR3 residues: CAISETTSGSYEQYF. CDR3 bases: TGTGCCATCAGTGAGACGACTAGCGGATCCTACGAGCAGTACTTC.

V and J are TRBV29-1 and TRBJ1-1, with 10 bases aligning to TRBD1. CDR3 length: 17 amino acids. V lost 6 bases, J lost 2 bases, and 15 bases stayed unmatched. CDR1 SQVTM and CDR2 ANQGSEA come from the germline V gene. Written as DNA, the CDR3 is TGCAGCGTCTCCCGGCCGGGGACAGGGGCAGGTAACACTGAAGCTTTCTTT. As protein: CSVSRPGTGAGNTEAFF. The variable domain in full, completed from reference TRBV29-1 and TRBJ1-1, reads SAVISQKPSRDICQRGTSLTIQCQVDSQVTMMFWYRQQPGQSLTLIATANQGSEATYESGFVIDKFPISRPNLTFSTLTVSNMSPEDSSIYLCSVSRPGTGAGNTEAFFGQGTRLTVV.

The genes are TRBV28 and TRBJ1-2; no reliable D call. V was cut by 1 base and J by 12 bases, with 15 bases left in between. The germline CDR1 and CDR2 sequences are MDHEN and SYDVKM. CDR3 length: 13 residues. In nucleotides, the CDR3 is TGTGCCAGCAGTTTATCCGGTTTCGGAGGCGACACCTTC. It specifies CASSLSGFGGDTF.

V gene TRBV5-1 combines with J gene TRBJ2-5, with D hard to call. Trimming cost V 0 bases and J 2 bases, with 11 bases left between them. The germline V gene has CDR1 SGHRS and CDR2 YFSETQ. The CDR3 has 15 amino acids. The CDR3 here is CASSLAVPAQETQYF. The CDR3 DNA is TGCGCCAGCAGCTTGGCGGTCCCAGCACAAGAGACCCAGTACTTC. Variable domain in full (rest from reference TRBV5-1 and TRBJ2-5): KAGVTQTPRYLIKTRGQQVTLSCSPISGHRSVSWYQQTPGQGLQFLFEYFSETQRNKGNFPGRFSGRQFSNSRSEMNVSTLELGDSALYLCASSLAVPAQETQYFGPGTRLLVL.

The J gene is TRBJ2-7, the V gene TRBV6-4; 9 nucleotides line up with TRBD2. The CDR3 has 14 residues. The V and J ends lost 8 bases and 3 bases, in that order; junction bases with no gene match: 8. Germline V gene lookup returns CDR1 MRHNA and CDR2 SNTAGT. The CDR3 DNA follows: TGTGCCAGCGCGGAGACTAGCGGCGACTACGAGCAGTACTTC. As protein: CASAETSGDYEQYF.

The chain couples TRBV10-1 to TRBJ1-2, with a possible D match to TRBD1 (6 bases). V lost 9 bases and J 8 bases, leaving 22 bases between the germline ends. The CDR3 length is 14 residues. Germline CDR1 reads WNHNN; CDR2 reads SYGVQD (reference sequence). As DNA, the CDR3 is TGCGCCAGAAACGAAACAGGGTTAGTTTTAGGCTACACCTTC. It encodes CARNETGLVLGYTF.

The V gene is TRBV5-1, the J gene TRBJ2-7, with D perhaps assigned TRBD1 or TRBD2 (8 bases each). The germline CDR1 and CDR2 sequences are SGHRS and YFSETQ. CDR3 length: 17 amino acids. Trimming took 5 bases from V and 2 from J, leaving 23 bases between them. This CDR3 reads CASSWGTGPGLAYEQYF. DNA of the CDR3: TGCGCCAGCAGTTGGGGGACAGGACCGGGACTAGCCTACGAGCAGTACTTC.

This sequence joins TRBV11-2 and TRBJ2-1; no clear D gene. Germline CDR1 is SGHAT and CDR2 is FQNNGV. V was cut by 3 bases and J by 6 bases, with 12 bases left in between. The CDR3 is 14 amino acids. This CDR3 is CASSFGYKGNEQFF. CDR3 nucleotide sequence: TGTGCCAGCAGCTTTGGGTACAAAGGCAATGAGCAGTTCTTC.

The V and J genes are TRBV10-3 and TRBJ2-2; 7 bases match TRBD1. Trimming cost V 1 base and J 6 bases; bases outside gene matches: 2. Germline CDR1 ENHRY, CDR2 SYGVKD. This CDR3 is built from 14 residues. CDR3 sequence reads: CAISEWGQPGELFF. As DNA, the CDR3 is TGTGCCATCAGTGAGTGGGGACAGCCCGGGGAGCTGTTTTTT.

CDR3 sequence: CASSFRTGGETEAFF. CDR3 sequence (DNA): TGTGCCAGCAGTTTCAGGACAGGGGGTGAGACTGAAGCTTTCTTT. The chain employs TRBV27 and TRBJ1-1, with 10 bases matching TRBD1. CDR1 and CDR2 from the germline V gene are MNHEY and SMNVEV (reference sequence). V dropped 3 bases and J dropped 5; count of bases not matched to a gene: 6. This CDR3 is 15 amino acids long.

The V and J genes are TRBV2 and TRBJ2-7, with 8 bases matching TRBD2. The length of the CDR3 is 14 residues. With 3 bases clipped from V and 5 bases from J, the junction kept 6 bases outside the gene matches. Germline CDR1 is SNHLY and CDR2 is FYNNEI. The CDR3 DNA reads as TGTGCCAGCAGTGACTGGACTAGCCCGAACGAGCAGTACTTC. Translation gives CASSDWTSPNEQYF.

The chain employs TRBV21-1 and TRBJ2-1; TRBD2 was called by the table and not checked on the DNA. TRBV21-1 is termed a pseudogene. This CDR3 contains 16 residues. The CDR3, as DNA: TGTGCCAGCAGCAATTCTTGCGGGAGTGCAAGCAATGAGCAGTTCTTC. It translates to CASSNSCGSASNEQFF.

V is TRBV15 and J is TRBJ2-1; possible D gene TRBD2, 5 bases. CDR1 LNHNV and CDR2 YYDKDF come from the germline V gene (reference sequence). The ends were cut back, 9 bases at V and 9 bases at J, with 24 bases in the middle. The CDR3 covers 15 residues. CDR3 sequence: CATHLHGSREGEQFF. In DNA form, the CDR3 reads TGTGCCACTCACCTCCACGGGTCTAGAGAGGGTGAGCAGTTCTTC.

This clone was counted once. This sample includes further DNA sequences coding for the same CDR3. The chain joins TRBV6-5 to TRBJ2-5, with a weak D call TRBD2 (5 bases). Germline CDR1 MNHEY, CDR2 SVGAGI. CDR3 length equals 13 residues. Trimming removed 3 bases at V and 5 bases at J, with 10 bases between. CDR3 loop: CASSYGGRETQYF. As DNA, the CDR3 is TGTGCCAGCAGTTATGGAGGCCGGGAGACCCAGTACTTC.

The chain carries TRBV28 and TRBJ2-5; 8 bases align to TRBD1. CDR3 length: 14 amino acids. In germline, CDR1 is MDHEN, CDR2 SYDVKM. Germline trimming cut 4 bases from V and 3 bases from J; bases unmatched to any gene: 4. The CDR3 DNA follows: TGTGCCAGCAGTTCCGCGGACAGGGAAGAGACCCAGTACTTC. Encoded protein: CASSSADREETQYF.

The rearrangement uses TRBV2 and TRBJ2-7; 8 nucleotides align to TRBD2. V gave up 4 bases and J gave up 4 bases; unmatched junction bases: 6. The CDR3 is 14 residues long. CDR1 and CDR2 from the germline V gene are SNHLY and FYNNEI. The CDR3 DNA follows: TGTGCCAGCAGTGTTGAAGCGGGAGCATACGAGCAGTACTTC. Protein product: CASSVEAGAYEQYF. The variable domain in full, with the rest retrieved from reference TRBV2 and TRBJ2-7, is EPEVTQTPSHQVTQMGQEVILRCVPISNHLYFYWYRQILGQKVEFLVSFYNNEISEKSEIFDDQFSVERPDGSNFTLKIRSTKLEDSAMYFCASSVEAGAYEQYFGPGTRLTVT.

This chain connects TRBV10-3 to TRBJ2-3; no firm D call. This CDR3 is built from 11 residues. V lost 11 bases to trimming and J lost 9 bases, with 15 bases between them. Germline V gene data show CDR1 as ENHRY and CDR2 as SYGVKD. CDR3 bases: TGTGCCTGTGGGCCGGTGGAGACGCAGTATTTT. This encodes CACGPVETQYF.

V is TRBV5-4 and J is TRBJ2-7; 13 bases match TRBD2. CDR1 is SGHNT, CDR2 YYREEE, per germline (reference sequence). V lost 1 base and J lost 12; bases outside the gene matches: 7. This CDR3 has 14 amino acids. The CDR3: CASSLPGLAGDRYF. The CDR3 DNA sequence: TGTGCCAGCAGCTTGCCCGGACTAGCGGGAGATCGGTACTTC.

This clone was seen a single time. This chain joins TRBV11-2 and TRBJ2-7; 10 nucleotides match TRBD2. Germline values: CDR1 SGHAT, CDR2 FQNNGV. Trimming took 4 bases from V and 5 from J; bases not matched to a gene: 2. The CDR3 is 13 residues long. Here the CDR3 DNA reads TGTGCCAGCAGCTCGACTAGCGGGCACGAGCAGTACTTC. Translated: CASSSTSGHEQYF. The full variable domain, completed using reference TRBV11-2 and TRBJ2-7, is EAGVAQSPRYKIIEKRQSVAFWCNPISGHATLYWYQQILGQGPKLLIQFQNNGVVDDSQLPKDRFSAERLKGVDSTLKIQPAKLEDSAVYLCASSSTSGHEQYFGPGTRLTVT.

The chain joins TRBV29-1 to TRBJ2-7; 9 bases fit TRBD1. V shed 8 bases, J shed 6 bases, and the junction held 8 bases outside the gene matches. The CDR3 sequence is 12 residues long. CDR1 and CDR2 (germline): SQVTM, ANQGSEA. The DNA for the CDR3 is TGCAGCTACGGGACAGGGTTTCGCGAGCAGTACTTC. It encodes CSYGTGFREQYF.

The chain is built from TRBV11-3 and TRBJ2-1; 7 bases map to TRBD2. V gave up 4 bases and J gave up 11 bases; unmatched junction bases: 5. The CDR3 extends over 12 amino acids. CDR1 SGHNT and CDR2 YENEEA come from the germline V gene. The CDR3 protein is CASSSRGVKQFF. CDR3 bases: TGTGCCAGCAGCTCTCGGGGGGTCAAGCAGTTCTTC.

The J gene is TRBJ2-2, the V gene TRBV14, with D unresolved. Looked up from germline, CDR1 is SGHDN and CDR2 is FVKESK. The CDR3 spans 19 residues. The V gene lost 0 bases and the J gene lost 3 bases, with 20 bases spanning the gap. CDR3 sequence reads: CASSQDWVRANRDTGELFF. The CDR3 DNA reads TGTGCCAGCAGCCAAGATTGGGTACGGGCTAACCGTGACACCGGGGAGCTGTTTTTT.

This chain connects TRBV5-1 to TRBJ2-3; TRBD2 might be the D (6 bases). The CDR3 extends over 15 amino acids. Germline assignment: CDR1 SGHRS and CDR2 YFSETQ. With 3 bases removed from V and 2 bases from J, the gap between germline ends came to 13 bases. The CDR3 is CASSSQRVNTDTQYF. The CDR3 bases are TGCGCCAGCAGCTCCCAGCGGGTGAACACAGATACGCAGTATTTT.

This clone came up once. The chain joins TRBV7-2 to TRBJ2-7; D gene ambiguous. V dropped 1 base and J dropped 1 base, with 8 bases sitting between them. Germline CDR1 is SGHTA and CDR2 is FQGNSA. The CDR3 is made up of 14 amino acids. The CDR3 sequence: CASSLVKRSYEQYF. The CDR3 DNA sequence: TGTGCCAGCAGCTTAGTAAAGCGATCCTACGAGCAGTACTTC.

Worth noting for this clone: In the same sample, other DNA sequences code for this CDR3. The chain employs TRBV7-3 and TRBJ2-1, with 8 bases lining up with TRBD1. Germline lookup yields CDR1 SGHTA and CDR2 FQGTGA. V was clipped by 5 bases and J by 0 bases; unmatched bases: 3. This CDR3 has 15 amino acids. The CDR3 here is CASSLGQGSYNEQFF. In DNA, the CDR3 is TGTGCCAGCAGCCTCGGACAGGGCTCCTACAATGAGCAGTTCTTC.

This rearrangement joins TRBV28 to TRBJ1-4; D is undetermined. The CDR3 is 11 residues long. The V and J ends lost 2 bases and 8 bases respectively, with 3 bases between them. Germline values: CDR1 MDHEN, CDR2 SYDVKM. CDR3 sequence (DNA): TGTGCCAGCAGTTTAGAAGAAAAACTGTTTTTT. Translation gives CASSLEEKLFF.

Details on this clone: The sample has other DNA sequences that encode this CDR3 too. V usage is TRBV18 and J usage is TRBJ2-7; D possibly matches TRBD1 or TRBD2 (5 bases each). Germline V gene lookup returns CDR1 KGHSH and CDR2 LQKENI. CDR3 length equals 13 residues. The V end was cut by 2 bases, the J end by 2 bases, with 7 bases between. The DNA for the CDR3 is TGTGCCAGCTCACCAGGGACGACCTACGAGCAGTACTTC. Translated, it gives CASSPGTTYEQYF.